This T cell receptor (beta chain) was documented in a study of cytomegalovirus exposure and HLA in healthy donors. This cohort consisted of healthy bone marrow donors. The PCR had 60 Vbeta and 13 Jbeta primers. Profiling relied on immunoSEQ multiplex PCR, and the TCRdb table lists in-frame clones only, not all of them. The table includes 220,000 or so clones, roughly three quarters detected once. The junction had 6 bases not matched to a gene; V was cut back by 5 bases and J by 0 bases. The CDR3 contains 15 residues. The V gene's germline CDR1 is SEHNR and CDR2 FQNEAQ (reference sequence). The material sequenced was PBMCs. The chain has TRBV7-9 and TRBJ2-7, with 8 bases fitting TRBD2. This TCR came from a man aged 45-60 years in good health and CMV-seronegative. CDR3 DNA: TGTGCCAGCAGCCACGGACTAGCAGACTCCTACGAGCAGTACTTC. This translates into CASSHGLADSYEQYF.